This entry lists 18 T cell receptor beta chains sequenced from one sample in a study of T cells in Graves' hyperthyroidism and ophthalmopathy. Researchers took RNA transcripts and amplified the TCR beta CDR3 regions from them. HTBI primers were used for first-round RT-PCR of the TCR CDR3. TCRdb called the multiplex PCR reads again in MiXCR, with one record for every CDR3 protein. The data contain 160,000 or so distinct CDR3 sequences, around 8.9% of them singletons. The sequenced material came from blood. The origin of the receptors is a woman aged 18-29 years with Graves' hyperthyroidism that later progressed to Graves' ophthalmopathy.

This clonotype has at least ten counts. The genes are TRBV19 and TRBJ1-1, with a possible D match to TRBD1 (5 bases). Germline V gene data show CDR1 as LNHDA and CDR2 as SQIVND (reference sequence). There are 14 residues in the CDR3. Trimming left V 3 bases short and J 2 bases short, with 10 bases between. CDR3 sequence reads: CASSIWGVNTEAFF. The DNA for the CDR3 is TGTGCCAGTAGTATTTGGGGCGTTAACACTGAAGCTTTCTTT.

This clonotype has ten or more counts. The chain couples TRBV12-3 or TRBV12-4 to TRBJ2-7; D tentatively reads TRBD1 or TRBD2 (5 bases each). The V and J ends lost 8 bases and 3 bases respectively, with 14 bases between them. CDR3 length: 13 residues. The CDR3 region is CASCRDRDYEQYF. The CDR3 region has the DNA TGTGCCAGCTGCCGGGACCGAGACTACGAGCAGTACTTC.

This rearrangement joins TRBV20-1 to TRBJ2-5, with D tentatively TRBD1 or TRBD2 (7 bases each). The CDR3 is 16 amino acids. Germline values: CDR1 DFQATT, CDR2 SNEGSKA (reference sequence). Deletions cut 0 bases from V and 1 base from J, with 15 bases between. The CDR3 spells CSAREVRGGGQETQYF. The CDR3 DNA reads as TGCAGTGCTAGAGAGGTCAGGGGGGGTGGCCAAGAGACCCAGTACTTC.

This clonotype was seen ten or more times. The chain recombines TRBV5-1 with TRBJ1-2; D gene ambiguous. V lost 2 bases, J lost 7 bases, and 15 bases lay in between. The CDR3 contains 14 residues. Looked up from germline, CDR1 is SGHRS and CDR2 is YFSETQ. The CDR3, as DNA: TGCGCCAGCAGCTTTCCCGCCGAAGGCTTTGGCTACACCTTC. This translates into CASSFPAEGFGYTF.

This clonotype was counted a few times. The J gene is TRBJ1-3, the V gene TRBV10-3; a possible D gene is TRBD1 (6 bases). The CDR3 consists of 12 residues. Per the germline V gene, CDR1 is ENHRY and CDR2 is SYGVKD. V was pared by 10 bases and J by 2 bases, with 9 bases between. The DNA for the CDR3 is TGTGCCACCGGGACAACTGGAAACACCATATATTTT. This gives the protein CATGTTGNTIYF.

This clonotype has at least ten counts. This chain connects TRBV7-8 to TRBJ1-6; 9 nucleotides align to TRBD1. The junction had 5 bases not matched to a gene; V was cut back by 4 bases and J by 7 bases. This CDR3 comprises 15 residues. Germline CDR1 is SGHVS and CDR2 is FQNEAQ. In nucleotides, the CDR3 is TGTGCCAGCAGCTCCCGGGACAGGGTGAATTCACCCCTCCACTTT. The encoded protein is CASSSRDRVNSPLHF.

In this sample, this clonotype turned up many times. The CDR3 DNA is TGTGCCACCAGTGGTCCTCAGGGGGCACCCTCCTTCACCGGGGAGCTGTTTTTT. Translated, it gives CATSGPQGAPSFTGELFF. The V and J genes are TRBV24-1 and TRBJ2-2; 8 bases are shared with TRBD1. CDR1 is KGHDR and CDR2 is SFDVKD in the germline V gene. Trimming at V came to 5 bases and at J to 4 bases, leaving 14 bases not matched to a gene. This CDR3 comprises 18 residues.

Many counts were recorded for this clonotype. This chain connects TRBV2 to TRBJ1-5; D unresolved. Per the germline V gene, CDR1 is SNHLY and CDR2 is FYNNEI. Trimming pared 7 bases from V and 1 base from J, leaving 17 bases between. The CDR3 runs 16 residues. CDR3: CASTRNHPVSNQPQHF. In DNA, the CDR3 is TGTGCCAGCACTCGAAACCACCCAGTCAGCAATCAGCCCCAGCATTTT.

This clonotype has ten or more counts. V is TRBV6-1 and J is TRBJ1-2; TRBD1 matches 11 bases. With V trimmed by 7 bases and J by 4 bases, 11 bases remained unmatched. Germline V gene data show CDR1 as MNHNS and CDR2 as SASEGT. The CDR3 length is 16 residues. The CDR3 bases are TGTGCCAGCACCCGGGACAGGGGGATAGCGACCTATGGCTACACCTTC. Translated, it gives CASTRDRGIATYGYTF.

The J gene is TRBJ2-1, the V gene TRBV5-6, with 10 bases matching TRBD1. The CDR3 length is 15 residues. Looked up from germline, CDR1 is SGHDT and CDR2 is YYEEEE. Trimming took 3 bases from V and 4 from J; bases not matched to a gene: 4. DNA of the CDR3: TGTGCCAGCAGCTGGGGGACAGGGGAGTACAATGAGCAGTTCTTC. Translation gives CASSWGTGEYNEQFF.

This clonotype has just one count. The V call is TRBV3-1, the J call TRBJ2-1, with 8 bases lining up with TRBD2. Per the germline V gene, CDR1 is LGHDT and CDR2 is YNNKEL (reference sequence). Trimming cost V 4 bases and J 6 bases; bases outside gene matches: 5. This CDR3 has 14 amino acids. The CDR3 loop is CASSPLAGGNEQFF. In DNA form, the CDR3 reads TGTGCCAGCAGCCCCCTTGCGGGGGGCAATGAGCAGTTCTTC.

Comments on this clonotype: This may arise from a read error, as a much more abundant clone is one base away. The chain links TRBV7-8 to TRBJ1-1; perhaps TRBD1 as D (6 bases). The length of the CDR3 is 13 residues. Germline V lookup: CDR1 SGHVS, CDR2 FQNEAQ. The CDR3 coding sequence is TGTGCCATCAGCTATAAAGGGGGCACTGAAGCTTTCTTT. Translating it yields CAISYKGGTEAFF.

In its sample, this clonotype was seen many times. The genes are TRBV6-6 and TRBJ2-3; tentatively, D is TRBD1 or TRBD2 (7 bases each). The CDR3 spans 17 residues. Trimming took 0 bases from V and 6 from J, leaving 19 bases between them. CDR1 and CDR2 from the germline V gene are MNHNY and SVGAGI (reference sequence). The CDR3 here is CASSYSTSLFRGDTQYF. The CDR3 DNA sequence: TGTGCCAGCAGTTACTCGACTAGCTTATTCAGGGGGGATACGCAGTATTTT.

This clonotype was seen only a few times. The rearrangement links TRBV7-9 to TRBJ1-2, with 10 bases lining up with TRBD1. J was trimmed by 8 bases and V by 4 bases; bases with no gene match: 10. Germline assignment: CDR1 SEHNR and CDR2 FQNEAQ (reference sequence). The CDR3 runs 15 residues. The CDR3 region is CASSSMGQGNEGYTF. DNA of the CDR3: TGTGCCAGCAGCTCGATGGGACAGGGGAACGAGGGCTACACCTTC.

There are many counts of this clonotype. The chain recombines TRBV20-1 with TRBJ2-7; 9 bases fit TRBD2. CDR3 size: 13 residues. V trimming: 5 bases; J trimming: 5 bases; junction bases outside the gene matches: 7. Germline assignment: CDR1 DFQATT and CDR2 SNEGSKA (reference sequence). This chain's CDR3 is CSARNLAGNEQYF. CDR3 coding DNA: TGCAGTGCTCGGAATCTAGCGGGGAACGAGCAGTACTTC.

This clonotype appeared many times. V usage is TRBV7-8 and J usage is TRBJ2-5, with 15 bases aligning to TRBD2. From germline, CDR1 is SGHVS and CDR2 FQNEAQ. V shed 8 bases and J 3 bases; nucleotides not matched to a gene: 7. This CDR3 spans 16 amino acids. In DNA, the CDR3 is TGTGCCAGCCAGACCGGGACTAGCGGGGGGAAAGAGACCCAGTACTTC. This sequence encodes CASQTGTSGGKETQYF.

This clonotype showed up many times. V and J are TRBV29-1 and TRBJ1-5, with no clear D. Trimming took 4 bases from V and 4 from J, leaving 11 bases between them. Germline CDR1 is SQVTM and CDR2 is ANQGSEA. The CDR3 totals 13 residues. CDR3 nucleotide sequence: TGCAGCGTTGGTTCTGAATTGAATCAGCCCCAGCATTTT. Translated: CSVGSELNQPQHF. The full variable domain, with the rest looked up from reference TRBV29-1 and TRBJ1-5, is SAVISQKPSRDICQRGTSLTIQCQVDSQVTMMFWYRQQPGQSLTLIATANQGSEATYESGFVIDKFPISRPNLTFSTLTVSNMSPEDSSIYLCSVGSELNQPQHFGDGTRLSIL.

This clonotype was counted many times. The chain combines TRBV6-2 or TRBV6-3 with TRBJ1-5, with a possible D match to TRBD1 (5 bases). CDR1 and CDR2 (germline): MNHEY, SVGEGT. This CDR3 comprises 17 residues. Trimming took 5 bases from V and 2 from J, leaving 19 bases between them. The DNA for the CDR3 is TGTGCCAGCAGTCATCAGGCAGCCAAAGGGGGCAATCAGCCCCAGCATTTT. Its translation: CASSHQAAKGGNQPQHF.